The 19 T cell receptor beta chains in this list originate from one sample, sequenced in a study of OX40 agonist ivuxolimab in advanced cancers. Data came from immunoSEQ multiplex PCR; TCRdb stores just in-frame clones and leaves some out. The sample has roughly 64,000 clones, about 83% seen once. Sequenced material: CD4+ or CD8+ T cells sorted from blood, taken in a trial of the OX40 agonist ivuxolimab. The source is an adult with an advanced solid tumor such as melanoma, head and neck, liver or kidney cancer.

The chain couples TRBV4-1 to TRBJ2-2, with TRBD1 matching over 8 bases. The CDR3 consists of 14 residues. The J segment lost 4 bases and the V segment lost 6 bases, leaving 4 bases of the junction unmatched. The germline CDR1 and CDR2 sequences are MGHRA and YSYEKL. The CDR3 spells CASRQTGGTGELFF. The CDR3 coding sequence is TGCGCCAGCAGACAAACAGGGGGCACCGGGGAGCTGTTTTTT.

The genes are TRBV6-5 and TRBJ1-2; 11 nucleotides align to TRBD1. The CDR3 contains 16 residues. V lost 0 bases and J lost 4; bases outside the gene matches: 4. Germline CDR1 MNHEY, CDR2 SVGAGI. CDR3 residues: CASSYSRTGGLYGYTF. DNA for the CDR3: TGTGCCAGCAGTTACTCCCGGACAGGGGGCCTCTATGGCTACACCTTC.

The V and J genes are TRBV19 and TRBJ1-5; D unclear. Germline values: CDR1 LNHDA, CDR2 SQIVND (reference sequence). This CDR3 spans 16 amino acids. V dropped 1 base and J dropped 2 bases, with 12 bases sitting between them. DNA of the CDR3: TGTGCCAGTAGTATAGGGGCAGCCGGGGGCAATCAGCCCCAGCATTTT. Translated: CASSIGAAGGNQPQHF.

The rearrangement joins TRBV19 to TRBJ2-7; D is possibly TRBD2 (6 bases). Trimming stripped 5 bases from V and 5 bases from J, with 13 bases between. There are 13 residues in the CDR3. Germline CDR1 and CDR2: LNHDA and SQIVND (reference sequence). The CDR3 region has the DNA TGTGCCAGTAGTGATCGGCGGAGGGACGAGCAGTACTTC. Protein sequence: CASSDRRRDEQYF.

The chain combines TRBV18 with TRBJ1-2; 9 bases fit TRBD1. The CDR3 spans 15 residues. Trimming removed 3 bases from V and 8 bases from J; junction bases left unmatched: 10. CDR1 and CDR2 from the germline V gene are KGHSH and LQKENI. This CDR3 is CASSPRDRVPKGYTF. In DNA, the CDR3 is TGTGCCAGCTCACCCCGGGACAGGGTCCCCAAGGGCTACACCTTC.

The rearrangement uses TRBV18 and TRBJ2-1; TRBD2 is a possible D gene (5 bases). CDR3 length equals 12 residues. CDR1 is KGHSH and CDR2 is LQKENI in the germline V gene. Trimming left V 5 bases short and J 8 bases short, with 10 bases between. The CDR3, as DNA: TGTGCCAGCTCATCGGGATGGGATGAGCAGTTCTTC. Translating it yields CASSSGWDEQFF.

The rearrangement uses TRBV10-2 and TRBJ2-7; D is undetermined. Germline CDR1 is WSHSY and CDR2 is SAAADI. This CDR3 region has 15 residues. V was cut by 2 bases and J by 0 bases, with 11 bases left in between. CDR3 nucleotides: TGCGCCAGCAGTGAGGACACGGTGAGCTCCTACGAGCAGTACTTC. Translation: CASSEDTVSSYEQYF.

The J gene is TRBJ2-2, the V gene TRBV2; D call uncertain. The CDR3 totals 13 residues. The V gene's germline CDR1 is SNHLY and CDR2 FYNNEI. Trimming took off 4 bases at V and 5 bases at J, with 8 bases between the two ends. The CDR3 here is CASSGKTTGELFF. The CDR3 DNA is TGTGCCAGCAGTGGCAAAACGACCGGGGAGCTGTTTTTT.

The chain couples TRBV7-5 to TRBJ2-3; the table names TRBD1, a call not compared with the DNA. TRBV7-5 represents a pseudogene. The CDR3 is 15 amino acids. The CDR3 coding sequence is TGTGCCAGAAGCCTCCGACAGGCCTTGACAGATACGCAGTATTTT. As protein: CARSLRQALTDTQYF.

J is TRBJ2-7 and V is TRBV5-5, with D perhaps matching TRBD1 (7 bases). The V and J ends lost 2 bases and 4 bases respectively, with 13 bases between them. CDR1 and CDR2 (germline): SGHKS, YYEKEE (reference sequence). This CDR3 is built from 14 residues. The CDR3: CASSFSAGGYEQYF. The CDR3 DNA sequence: TGTGCCAGCAGCTTCTCGGCAGGGGGGTACGAGCAGTACTTC.

CDR3 amino acids: CASSLRRNGHGYTF. CDR3 nucleotide sequence: TGTGCCAGCAGTTTAAGGCGGAACGGGCATGGCTACACCTTC. The chain joins TRBV27 to TRBJ1-2, with D unclear. CDR1 MNHEY and CDR2 SMNVEV come from the germline V gene (reference sequence). The CDR3 is made up of 14 amino acids. V was pared by 2 bases and J by 6 bases, with 13 bases between.

The chain combines TRBV5-1 with TRBJ2-2; D is ambiguous. Per germline, CDR1 SGHRS and CDR2 YFSETQ. The CDR3 extends over 13 amino acids. Trimming removed 0 bases at V and 13 bases at J, with 13 bases between. CDR3 residues: CASSLEVAGGLFF. CDR3 in DNA: TGCGCCAGCAGCTTGGAAGTGGCCGGCGGGCTGTTTTTT. Full variable domain (rest looked up from reference TRBV5-1 and TRBJ2-2): KAGVTQTPRYLIKTRGQQVTLSCSPISGHRSVSWYQQTPGQGLQFLFEYFSETQRNKGNFPGRFSGRQFSNSRSEMNVSTLELGDSALYLCASSLEVAGGLFFGEGSRLTVL.

The V call is TRBV7-2, the J call TRBJ2-3, with D possibly being TRBD1 (5 bases). Trimming stripped 4 bases from V and 0 bases from J, with 8 bases between. This CDR3 comprises 14 residues. Germline V gene data show CDR1 as SGHTA and CDR2 as FQGNSA. The CDR3 DNA sequence: TGTGCCAGCAGCTATGACAGTAGCACAGATACGCAGTATTTT. This gives the protein CASSYDSSTDTQYF.

The chain joins TRBV7-9 to TRBJ1-4; no definite D call. CDR1 SEHNR and CDR2 FQNEAQ come from the germline V gene (reference sequence). This CDR3 region has 14 residues. V lost 1 base, J lost 0 bases, and 3 bases lay in between. The CDR3 bases are TGTGCCAGCAGCTTAGGTACAACTAATGAAAAACTGTTTTTT. It translates to CASSLGTTNEKLFF.

The chain joins TRBV28 to TRBJ2-5, with D perhaps TRBD2 (7 bases). The CDR3 is 14 amino acids. V was shortened by 3 bases and J by 4 bases, with 12 bases between the two germline ends. Germline-derived CDR1 and CDR2 are MDHEN and SYDVKM. The CDR3 sequence is CASSLGGLGETQYF. The DNA for the CDR3 is TGTGCCAGCAGTTTGGGGGGGCTAGGAGAGACCCAGTACTTC.

This sequence joins TRBV5-6 and TRBJ2-3; 7 nucleotides line up with TRBD1. Losses at the gene ends were 4 bases for V and 7 bases for J; bases not matched to a gene: 15. The CDR3 is 16 amino acids. From germline, CDR1 is SGHDT and CDR2 YYEEEE. This CDR3 reads CASSPRTGYYTNTQYF. The CDR3 nucleotides read TGTGCCAGCAGCCCCCGGACAGGCTATTACACGAATACGCAGTATTTT.

This chain connects TRBV19 to TRBJ1-1; 7 nucleotides align to TRBD1. Germline trimming cut 0 bases from V and 6 bases from J; bases unmatched to any gene: 10. CDR1 LNHDA and CDR2 SQIVND come from the germline V gene (reference sequence). The CDR3 loop spans 16 amino acids. The CDR3 is CASSIETQGYSSEAFF. CDR3 sequence (DNA): TGTGCCAGTAGTATAGAGACACAGGGGTATTCATCTGAAGCTTTCTTT.

V gene TRBV6-6 combines with J gene TRBJ2-5, with D possibly being TRBD1 (6 bases). Trimming removed 4 bases at V and 4 bases at J, with 7 bases between. Germline CDR1 MNHNY, CDR2 SVGAGI (reference sequence). This CDR3 has 12 residues. The CDR3 DNA follows: TGTGCCAGCAGTTTCAGGGGAGAGACCCAGTACTTC. This encodes CASSFRGETQYF.

The chain combines TRBV6-5 with TRBJ2-1; unclear D gene. Trimming left V 6 bases short and J 10 bases short, with 13 bases between. The germline gives CDR1 MNHEY, CDR2 SVGAGI. This CDR3 comprises 12 residues. For the CDR3, the DNA is TGTGCCAGCAGATTACCTTTAGGGGAGCAGTTCTTC. Translated, it gives CASRLPLGEQFF.